One T cell receptor (beta chain) is described in this entry. Antigen unknown. These data are taken from a study of T cell responses to AZD1222 COVID-19 vaccine. Whole-study findings and limits: Mostly white British, mostly female donors; authors suggested clonal diversity may be underestimated. In all cases, repertoires were sampled only after the peak T cell response. The study reported that nearly half of spike-specific TCRs target unmutated variant regions. Spike-specific TCR breadth and depth both grew after two AZD1222 doses.

V was clipped by 1 base and J by 4 bases, with 20 bases between them. Looked up from germline, CDR1 is GTSNPN and CDR2 is SVGIG (reference sequence). There are 17 residues in the CDR3. Assay used: immunoSEQ multiplex PCR; TCRdb lists only in-frame clones, some missing. Among 95,000 to 100,000 clones listed, almost 90% were seen once. The rearrangement joins TRBV30 to TRBJ1-5; maybe TRBD1 (6 bases). The source is an adult who received the AZD1222 COVID-19 vaccine. The input for sequencing was peripheral blood, taken 28 days after the second AZD1222 dose. This CDR3 reads CAWSGRDTGIGNQPQHF. The CDR3 nucleotides are TGTGCCTGGAGTGGCCGGGACACGGGTATTGGAAATCAGCCCCAGCATTTT.